The 30 T cell receptor beta chains presented below share a single source sample, sequenced in a study of blood T cell repertoires in COVID-19. Produced via immunoSEQ multiplex PCR; TCRdb's table is partial and in-frame only. Of under 250,000 clones in the sample, about 80% were seen once. The sample consisted of PBMCs or T cells enriched from blood (not recorded which). These receptors originate from a woman aged 40-49 years who had been exposed to COVID-19.

The gene calls are TRBV28 and TRBJ1-6; D not resolved. This CDR3 comprises 16 residues. V gave up 6 bases and J gave up 0 bases, with 12 bases separating them. From germline, CDR1 is MDHEN and CDR2 SYDVKM. The CDR3 loop is CASSLDTSSYNSPLHF. The CDR3, as DNA: TGTGCCAGCAGCCTCGACACGAGCTCCTATAATTCACCCCTCCACTTT.

The V and J genes are TRBV6-1 and TRBJ1-2; 7 nucleotides line up with TRBD1. Trimming took 1 base from V and 8 from J; bases not matched to a gene: 1. This CDR3 comprises 12 residues. Germline V CDR1 and CDR2: MNHNS, SASEGT. The CDR3 bases are TGTGCCAGCAGTGAAGTGACAGGGGGCTACACCTTC. Encoded protein: CASSEVTGGYTF.

This clone has only one observation. The chain joins TRBV30 to TRBJ1-1; D is uncertain. The CDR3 is 11 amino acids. The germline V and J ends were trimmed by 8 bases and 4 bases, with 11 bases remaining between them. CDR1 is GTSNPN and CDR2 is SVGIG in the germline V gene (reference sequence). CDR3 DNA sequence: TGTGCCGGTAGACATTCCACTGAAGCTTTCTTT. Its translation is CAGRHSTEAFF.

V and J are TRBV19 and TRBJ1-4; D is possibly TRBD1 (5 bases). Germline V gene sequence: CDR1 LNHDA, CDR2 SQIVND (reference sequence). V was shortened by 6 bases and J by 0 bases, with 8 bases between the two germline ends. The CDR3 runs to 14 residues. This chain's CDR3 is CASSETATNEKLFF. As DNA, the CDR3 is TGTGCCAGTAGCGAGACAGCAACTAATGAAAAACTGTTTTTT.

V and J are TRBV19 and TRBJ1-5; D perhaps matches TRBD1 (6 bases). Trimming removed 7 bases from V and 1 base from J, with 17 bases in between. Per germline, CDR1 LNHDA and CDR2 SQIVND (reference sequence). This CDR3 region has 16 residues. The CDR3, as DNA: TGTGCCAGTATTCAACAGGGCCCGGGGAGCAATCAGCCCCAGCATTTT. Its translation: CASIQQGPGSNQPQHF.

The chain has TRBV14 and TRBJ2-7; D remains unclear. The CDR3 has 14 amino acids. In germline, CDR1 is SGHDN, CDR2 FVKESK. Trimming shortened V by 1 base and J by 3 bases, and 10 bases separated the two germline ends. The CDR3 bases are TGTGCCAGCAGCCAAGGCAGTCCGATCTACGAGCAGTACTTC. This codes for CASSQGSPIYEQYF.

The rearrangement links TRBV5-5 to TRBJ1-6; 9 positions match TRBD1. Germline CDR1 is SGHKS and CDR2 is YYEKEE (reference sequence). Losses at the gene ends were 0 bases for V and 10 bases for J; bases not matched to a gene: 5. The CDR3 loop spans 15 amino acids. The CDR3 DNA is TGTGCCAGCAGCTTGGGGACAGGGGTTGGATCACCCCTCCACTTT. Translated, it gives CASSLGTGVGSPLHF. The full variable domain, in which reference TRBV5-5 and TRBJ1-6 provide the parts outside the CDR3, is DAGVTQSPTHLIKTRGQQVTLRCSPISGHKSVSWYQQVLGQGPQFIFQYYEKEERGRGNFPDRFSARQFPNYSSELNVNALLLGDSALYLCASSLGTGVGSPLHFGNGTRLTVT.

The chain has TRBV27 and TRBJ2-7, with TRBD2 identical over 9 bases. CDR1 and CDR2 from the germline V gene are MNHEY and SMNVEV (reference sequence). With 7 bases clipped from V and 3 bases from J, the junction kept 10 bases outside the gene matches. The CDR3 length is 15 residues. For the CDR3, the DNA is TGTGCCAGCACCAAGTGGGCTAGCGGGGTCTACGAGCAGTACTTC. Its translation: CASTKWASGVYEQYF.

V and J are TRBV12-3 or TRBV12-4 and TRBJ1-2; D is perhaps TRBD1 (6 bases). Trimming pared 8 bases from V and 3 bases from J, leaving 10 bases between. The CDR3 has 12 amino acids. The CDR3 sequence: CASAGGHYGYTF. In DNA form, the CDR3 reads TGTGCCAGCGCGGGGGGCCACTATGGCTACACCTTC.

In its sample, this clone was seen many times. The V gene is TRBV27, the J gene TRBJ1-5, with 8 bases identical to TRBD1. The CDR3 has 15 amino acids. Germline loops: CDR1 MNHEY, CDR2 SMNVEV (reference sequence). Trimming removed 5 bases from V and 7 bases from J; junction bases left unmatched: 10. The CDR3 DNA reads as TGTGCCAGCAGTCTCGCCACAGGGGGAACACAGCCCCAGCATTTT. This encodes CASSLATGGTQPQHF.

This chain connects TRBV7-6 to TRBJ2-5, with D possibly being TRBD2 (7 bases). This CDR3 contains 16 residues. Germline CDR1 is SGHVS and CDR2 is FNYEAQ. Trimming shortened V by 0 bases and J by 6 bases, and 17 bases separated the two germline ends. CDR3 protein: CASSLASAGALKTQYF. The CDR3 region has the DNA TGTGCCAGCAGCTTAGCGTCTGCGGGGGCGCTGAAGACCCAGTACTTC.

The table lists this clone with a count of one. The chain has TRBV28 and TRBJ1-6; 7 nucleotides match TRBD1. This CDR3 comprises 15 residues. In germline, CDR1 is MDHEN, CDR2 SYDVKM. The ends lost 5 bases at V and 5 bases at J; junction bases unmatched: 6. The CDR3 here is CASSPGTDHNSPLHF. CDR3 DNA: TGTGCCAGCAGTCCCGGGACAGACCATAATTCACCCCTCCACTTT.

The chain employs TRBV29-1 and TRBJ1-1; TRBD1 aligns across 7 bases. Germline V gene sequence: CDR1 SQVTM, CDR2 ANQGSEA. The J segment lost 4 bases and the V segment lost 4 bases, leaving 9 bases of the junction unmatched. CDR3 length equals 14 residues. In DNA, the CDR3 is TGCAGCGTTGGTCAAGGGGGCCGGGGCACTGAAGCTTTCTTT. Residues: CSVGQGGRGTEAFF. The whole variable domain, filled in from reference TRBV29-1 and TRBJ1-1, reads SAVISQKPSRDICQRGTSLTIQCQVDSQVTMMFWYRQQPGQSLTLIATANQGSEATYESGFVIDKFPISRPNLTFSTLTVSNMSPEDSSIYLCSVGQGGRGTEAFFGQGTRLTVV.

V is TRBV3-1 (or the pseudogene TRBV3-2) and J is TRBJ1-4; no clear D. The CDR3 runs 14 residues. The V end was cut by 4 bases, the J end by 8 bases, with 14 bases between. CDR1 and CDR2 from the germline V gene are LGHDT and YNNKEL (reference sequence). The CDR3 reads CASSPGLTHEKLFF. CDR3 nucleotides: TGTGCCAGCAGCCCCGGACTAACCCACGAAAAACTGTTTTTT.

This clone showed up just a few times. This chain uses TRBV28 with TRBJ1-5; D is uncertain. Germline values: CDR1 MDHEN, CDR2 SYDVKM. Trimming took off 1 base at V and 2 bases at J, with 24 bases between the two ends. This CDR3 has 20 residues. In nucleotides, the CDR3 is TGTGCCAGCAGTTTATCCCCCTTGGGCATAAGGGAGGAGGGCAATCAGCCCCAGCATTTT. Its protein product is CASSLSPLGIREEGNQPQHF.

V is TRBV3-1 (or the pseudogene TRBV3-2) and J is TRBJ2-3; D gene ambiguous. The ends were cut back, 6 bases at V and 6 bases at J, with 10 bases in the middle. Germline V lookup: CDR1 LGHDT, CDR2 YNNKEL (reference sequence). CDR3 size: 12 residues. CDR3 sequence: CASSFIEDTQYF. CDR3 bases: TGTGCCAGCAGTTTCATAGAGGATACGCAGTATTTT.

The chain carries TRBV7-9 and TRBJ1-1, with 10 bases aligning to TRBD1. The germline V gene has CDR1 SEHNR and CDR2 FQNEAQ (reference sequence). The CDR3 is made up of 15 amino acids. Trimming removed 4 bases from V and 6 bases from J; junction bases left unmatched: 8. The CDR3 sequence is CASSYTGTGDAEAFF. In nucleotides, the CDR3 is TGTGCCAGCAGCTATACCGGGACAGGGGATGCTGAAGCTTTCTTT.

This clone has a handful of counts. The chain combines TRBV6-5 with TRBJ1-2; D ambiguous. CDR1 and CDR2 from the germline V gene are MNHEY and SVGAGI. The length of the CDR3 is 12 residues. The ends were cut back, 5 bases at V and 7 bases at J, with 11 bases in the middle. CDR3 sequence (DNA): TGTGCCAGCAGTAACCCGACACTTGGCTACACCTTC. As protein: CASSNPTLGYTF.

The V gene is TRBV28, the J gene TRBJ2-3; D gene unclear. CDR1 is MDHEN, CDR2 SYDVKM, per germline. The CDR3 has 12 residues. V shed 5 bases and J shed 3 bases, with 6 bases lying between them. CDR3 sequence (DNA): TGTGCCAGCAGTCTCCGGACAGATACGCAGTATTTT. Protein: CASSLRTDTQYF.

The V gene is TRBV4-2, the J gene TRBJ2-3; D gene uncertain. Germline CDR1 is LGHNA and CDR2 is YNFKEQ. The CDR3 has 16 amino acids. V dropped 4 bases and J dropped 1 base, with 15 bases sitting between them. CDR3: CASSRSTGKGTDTQYF. CDR3 nucleotide sequence: TGTGCCAGCAGCCGTTCGACTGGTAAGGGCACAGATACGCAGTATTTT.

The chain joins TRBV7-9 to TRBJ2-3; 9 positions match TRBD2. The CDR3 has 14 residues. The junction had 5 bases not matched to a gene; V was cut back by 4 bases and J by 6 bases. Germline values: CDR1 SEHNR, CDR2 FQNEAQ (reference sequence). The CDR3 nucleotides read TGTGCCAGCAGCTCTAGCGGGGCTCCTGATACGCAGTATTTT. It yields the protein CASSSSGAPDTQYF.

This clone occurred once. The V call is TRBV19, the J call TRBJ1-1; a possible D gene is TRBD1 (5 bases). CDR1 and CDR2 from the germline V gene are LNHDA and SQIVND (reference sequence). This CDR3 comprises 15 residues. Trimming pared 3 bases from V and 4 bases from J, leaving 15 bases between. The CDR3 reads CASSMWGFLGTEAFF. The CDR3 region has the DNA TGTGCCAGTAGTATGTGGGGCTTCCTAGGCACTGAAGCTTTCTTT.

This sequence joins TRBV9 and TRBJ1-3, with a weak D call TRBD1 (6 bases). Germline loops: CDR1 SGDLS, CDR2 YYNGEE. The CDR3 extends over 15 amino acids. V gave up 4 bases and J gave up 1 base, with 12 bases separating them. CDR3 sequence: CASSPYRVSGNTIYF. The CDR3, as DNA: TGTGCCAGCAGCCCTTACAGGGTTTCTGGAAACACCATATATTTT.

The CDR3 DNA reads TGCGCCAGCAGCGGGCGACAGAACTATGGCTACACCTTC. Protein sequence: CASSGRQNYGYTF. This chain connects TRBV5-1 to TRBJ1-2; TRBD1 is a possible D gene (5 bases). Trimming pared 4 bases from V and 2 bases from J, leaving 9 bases between. In germline, CDR1 is SGHRS, CDR2 YFSETQ. This CDR3 comprises 13 residues.

This clone has a handful of counts. This rearrangement joins TRBV6-5 to TRBJ1-5; D remains ambiguous. The germline CDR1 and CDR2 sequences are MNHEY and SVGAGI. V was cut by 2 bases and J by 6 bases, with 5 bases left in between. The CDR3 extends over 12 amino acids. The CDR3 here is CASSYGLQPQHF. The CDR3 region has the DNA TGTGCCAGCAGTTACGGGCTTCAGCCCCAGCATTTT.

The rearrangement uses TRBV5-1 and TRBJ1-3; D gene uncertain. Looked up from germline, CDR1 is SGHRS and CDR2 is YFSETQ. The ends were cut back, 6 bases at V and 0 bases at J, with 16 bases in the middle. This CDR3 has 16 residues. The CDR3 loop reads CASTREASGSGNTIYF. CDR3 sequence (DNA): TGCGCCAGCACCCGGGAAGCCTCCGGCTCTGGAAACACCATATATTTT.

The chain joins TRBV5-4 to TRBJ1-1; 9 bases are a match to TRBD1. Germline CDR1 SGHNT, CDR2 YYREEE (reference sequence). The CDR3 has 14 amino acids. V lost 3 bases, J lost 7 bases, and 7 bases stayed unmatched. The CDR3 DNA is TGTGCCAGCAGCTCCGGGACAGGGTCTGGTGAAGCTTTCTTT. It yields the protein CASSSGTGSGEAFF.

The V gene is TRBV7-3, the J gene TRBJ1-6, with D perhaps matching TRBD1 (6 bases). This CDR3 spans 15 amino acids. Deletions cut 0 bases from V and 7 bases from J, with 10 bases between. Germline-derived CDR1 and CDR2 are SGHTA and FQGTGA. CDR3 amino acids: CASSLTRQANSPLHF. CDR3 DNA sequence: TGTGCCAGCAGCTTAACGAGACAGGCGAATTCACCCCTCCACTTT.

This chain connects TRBV28 to TRBJ2-2; D might be TRBD2 (7 bases). Germline CDR1 is MDHEN and CDR2 is SYDVKM. V was cut by 3 bases and J by 7 bases, with 12 bases left in between. This CDR3 spans 14 amino acids. CDR3 coding DNA: TGTGCCAGCAGTTTTGGGGGGGCCTTCGGGGAGCTGTTTTTT. Protein product: CASSFGGAFGELFF.

The rearrangement uses TRBV6-2 or TRBV6-3 and TRBJ2-7; D perhaps matches TRBD2 (6 bases). Germline V gene sequence: CDR1 MNHEY, CDR2 SVGEGT. Trimming pared 2 bases from V and 6 bases from J, leaving 14 bases between. The CDR3 is made up of 14 amino acids. CDR3 in amino acids: CASSYTPDYTEQYF. As DNA, the CDR3 is TGTGCCAGCAGTTACACGCCGGACTACACCGAGCAGTACTTC.